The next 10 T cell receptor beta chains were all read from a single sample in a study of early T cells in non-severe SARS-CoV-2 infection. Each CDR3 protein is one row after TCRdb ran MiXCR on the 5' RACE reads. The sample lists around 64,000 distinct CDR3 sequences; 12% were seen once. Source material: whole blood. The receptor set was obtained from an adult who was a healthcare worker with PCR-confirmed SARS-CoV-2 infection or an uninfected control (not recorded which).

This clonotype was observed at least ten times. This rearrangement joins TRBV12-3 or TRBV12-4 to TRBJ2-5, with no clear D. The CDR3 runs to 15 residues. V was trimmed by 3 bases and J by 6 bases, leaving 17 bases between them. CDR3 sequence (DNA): TGTGCCAGCAGTTTGTTAAGGGAAGTCGGGCAGACCCAGTACTTC. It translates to CASSLLREVGQTQYF.

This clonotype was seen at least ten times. Written as DNA, the CDR3 is TGTGCCAGCAGCCAACGGGGGGCAGATACGCAGTATTTT. Encoded protein: CASSQRGADTQYF. This chain links TRBV3-1 with TRBJ2-3, with 7 nucleotides matching TRBD2. Per germline, CDR1 LGHDT and CDR2 YNNKEL (reference sequence). J was trimmed by 4 bases and V by 2 bases; bases with no gene match: 0. The CDR3 has 13 amino acids.

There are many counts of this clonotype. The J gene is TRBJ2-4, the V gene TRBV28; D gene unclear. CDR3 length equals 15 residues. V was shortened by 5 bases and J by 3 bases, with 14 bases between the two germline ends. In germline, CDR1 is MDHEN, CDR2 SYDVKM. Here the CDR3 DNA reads TGTGCCAGCAGTCGTGTGTGGCCTCTCAAAAACATTCAGTACTTC. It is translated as CASSRVWPLKNIQYF.

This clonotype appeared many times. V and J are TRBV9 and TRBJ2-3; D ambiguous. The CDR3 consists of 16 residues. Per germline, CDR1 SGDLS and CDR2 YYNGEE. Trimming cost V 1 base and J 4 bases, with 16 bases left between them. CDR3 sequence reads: CASSVYPATGSDTQYF. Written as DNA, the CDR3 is TGTGCCAGCAGCGTATACCCCGCTACCGGGTCAGATACGCAGTATTTT.

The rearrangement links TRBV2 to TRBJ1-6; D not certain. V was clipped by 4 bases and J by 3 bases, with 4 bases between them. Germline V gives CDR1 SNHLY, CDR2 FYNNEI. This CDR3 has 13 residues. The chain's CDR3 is CASSGGYNSPLHF. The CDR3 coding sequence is TGTGCCAGCAGTGGAGGCTATAATTCACCCCTCCACTTT. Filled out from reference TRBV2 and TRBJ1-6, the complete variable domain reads EPEVTQTPSHQVTQMGQEVILRCVPISNHLYFYWYRQILGQKVEFLVSFYNNEISEKSEIFDDQFSVERPDGSNFTLKIRSTKLEDSAMYFCASSGGYNSPLHFGNGTRLTVT.

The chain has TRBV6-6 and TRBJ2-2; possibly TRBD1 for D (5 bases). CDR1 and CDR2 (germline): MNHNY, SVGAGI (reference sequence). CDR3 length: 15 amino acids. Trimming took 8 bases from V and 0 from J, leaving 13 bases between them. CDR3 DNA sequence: TGTGCCAGCGCTAGGGGCGGAGCGAACACCGGGGAGCTGTTTTTT. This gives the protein CASARGGANTGELFF.

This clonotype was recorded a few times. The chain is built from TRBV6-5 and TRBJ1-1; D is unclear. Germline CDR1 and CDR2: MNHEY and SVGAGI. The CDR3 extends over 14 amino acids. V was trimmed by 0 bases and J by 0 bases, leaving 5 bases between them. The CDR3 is CASSYSRLNTEAFF. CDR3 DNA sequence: TGTGCCAGCAGTTACTCGAGGCTGAACACTGAAGCTTTCTTT.

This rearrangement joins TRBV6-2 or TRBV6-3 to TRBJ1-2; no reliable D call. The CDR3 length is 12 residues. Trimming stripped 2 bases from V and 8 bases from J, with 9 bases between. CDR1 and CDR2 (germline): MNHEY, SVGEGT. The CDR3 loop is CASSYLPPGYTF. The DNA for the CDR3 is TGTGCCAGCAGTTACCTTCCGCCCGGCTACACCTTC.

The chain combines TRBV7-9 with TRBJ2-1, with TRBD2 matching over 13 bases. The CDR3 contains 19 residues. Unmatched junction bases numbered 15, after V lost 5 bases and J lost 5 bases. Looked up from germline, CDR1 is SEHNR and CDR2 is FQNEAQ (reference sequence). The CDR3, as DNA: TGTGCCAGCAGCCCCCCAGCTGGGACTAGCGGGAAAACTAACAATGAGCAGTTCTTC. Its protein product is CASSPPAGTSGKTNNEQFF.

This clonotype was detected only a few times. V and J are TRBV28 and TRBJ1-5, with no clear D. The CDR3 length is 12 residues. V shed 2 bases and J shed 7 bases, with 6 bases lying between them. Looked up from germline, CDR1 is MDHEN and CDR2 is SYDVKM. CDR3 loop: CASSLKGQPQHF. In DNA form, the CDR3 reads TGTGCCAGCAGTTTAAAAGGGCAGCCCCAGCATTTT.